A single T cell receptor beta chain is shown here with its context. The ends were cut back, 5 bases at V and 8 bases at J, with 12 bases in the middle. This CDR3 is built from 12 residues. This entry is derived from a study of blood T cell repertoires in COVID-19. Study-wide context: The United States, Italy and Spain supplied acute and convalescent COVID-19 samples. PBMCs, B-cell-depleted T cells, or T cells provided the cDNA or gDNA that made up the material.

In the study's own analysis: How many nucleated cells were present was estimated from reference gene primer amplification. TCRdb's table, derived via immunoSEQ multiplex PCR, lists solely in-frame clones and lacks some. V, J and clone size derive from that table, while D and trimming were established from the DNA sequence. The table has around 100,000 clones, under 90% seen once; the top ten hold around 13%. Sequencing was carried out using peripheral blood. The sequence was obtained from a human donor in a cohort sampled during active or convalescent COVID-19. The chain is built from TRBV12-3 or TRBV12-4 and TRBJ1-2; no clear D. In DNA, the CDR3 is TGTGCCAGCAGTCCACCGGGGTTCGGCTACACCTTC. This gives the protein CASSPPGFGYTF.